The T cell receptor (beta chain) described here comes from a study of blood T cell repertoires in COVID-19. Study context: Acute and convalescent COVID-19 specimens originated in the United States, Italy and Spain. In each case, the material was cDNA or gDNA derived from T cells, B-cell-depleted T cells, or PBMCs.

Germline assignment: CDR1 SGHNT and CDR2 YENEEA. The CDR3 extends over 16 amino acids. Unmatched junction bases numbered 9, after V lost 5 bases and J lost 1 base. Per the original data handling: Counts of nucleated cells, estimated from reference gene primer amplification, were obtained. Measured with immunoSEQ multiplex PCR; TCRdb has only the in-frame clones, and not every one. V and J calls and clone size are given by that table; D and trimming were obtained from the DNA. The sample has 20,000 to 25,000 clones; about four fifths are singletons. The sample consisted of peripheral blood. V is TRBV11-3 and J is TRBJ2-5; 8 bases agree with TRBD1. The TCR originated in a man between 65 and 85 years old with acute or convalescent COVID-19. The DNA of the CDR3 is TGTGCCAGCAGCCCAGGACAGGGATGGGGCCAAGAGACCCAGTACTTC. This sequence encodes CASSPGQGWGQETQYF.